This T cell receptor beta chain originates from a study of T-cell memory formation after mild COVID-19. Findings and limits, study-wide: From day 15 to 85, contracting clones were balanced between CD4 and CD8, whereas later expanders leaned toward CD4+. Clones which contracted sat mainly in CM and EM if CD4+, and in EMRA if CD8+. Cross-reactive memory appears to have joined, as suggested by some responding clones showing up in pre-infection memory.

This CDR3 is built from 14 residues. The V end was cut by 11 bases, the J end by 7 bases, with 20 bases between. CDR1 is MNHNY, CDR2 SVGAGI, per germline (reference sequence). This clonotype came up a few times. Its specificity is unknown. 5'RACE with constant-segment primers built TCRalpha and TCRbeta cDNA libraries with UMIs. MiXCR, applied by TCRdb to the 5' RACE reads, yields one record per CDR3 protein. The sample holds approximately 300,000 distinct CDR3 sequences, approximately 8% seen once. The receptor was isolated from a young man who had mild COVID-19 (a few samples of this study predate the infection). Cell type and time point are not known. Specimen: PBMCs or a T cell subset sorted from them (not recorded which). The genes are TRBV6-6 and TRBJ1-4; tentatively, D is TRBD1 (5 bases). The CDR3 DNA is TGTGCCGCAACGACAGTCAGGGATAGTGAAAAACTGTTTTTT. It specifies CAATTVRDSEKLFF.